This T cell receptor (beta chain) was captured by sequencing in a study of blood T cells in healthy people across ages. Broader study findings: In older individuals, TCR beta diversity per million T cells was lower, falling roughly linearly with age.

Turning to this clonotype: Its antigen is not identified.

Germline assignment: CDR1 MNHEY and CDR2 SMNVEV (reference sequence). V dropped 6 bases and J dropped 4; count of bases not matched to a gene: 6. The CDR3 contains 14 residues. The second PCR ran roughly 6 to 11 cycles with a sample-barcoded 5' primer and J-beta primers. MiXCR, run by TCRdb on the 5' RACE reads, gives a single entry per CDR3 protein. The sample includes over a million distinct CDR3 sequences, 35% to 45% of them seen just once. Peripheral blood samples of 7.5 to 10 milliliters were drawn from each donor. This clonotype originated in a woman aged 18-35 years in good health. Sequenced: blood. The chain joins TRBV27 to TRBJ1-5; 7 bases align to TRBD1. CDR3 nucleotide sequence: TGTGCCAGCAGCCGGACAGGCCCGAATCAGCCCCAGCATTTT. It is translated as CASSRTGPNQPQHF.